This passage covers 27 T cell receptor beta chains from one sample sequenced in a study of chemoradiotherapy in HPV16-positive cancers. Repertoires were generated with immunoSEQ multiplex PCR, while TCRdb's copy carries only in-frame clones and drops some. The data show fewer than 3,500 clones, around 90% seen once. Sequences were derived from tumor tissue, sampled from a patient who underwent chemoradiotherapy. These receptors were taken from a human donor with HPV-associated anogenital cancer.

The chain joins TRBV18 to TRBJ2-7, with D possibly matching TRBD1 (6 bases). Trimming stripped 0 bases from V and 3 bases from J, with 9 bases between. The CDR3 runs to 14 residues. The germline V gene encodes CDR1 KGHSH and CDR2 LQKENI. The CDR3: CASSPPKQGYEQYF. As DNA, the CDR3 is TGTGCCAGCTCACCACCTAAACAGGGCTACGAGCAGTACTTC. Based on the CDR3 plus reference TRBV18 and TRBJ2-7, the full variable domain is NAGVMQNPRHLVRRRGQEARLRCSPMKGHSHVYWYRQLPEEGLKFMVYLQKENIIDESGMPKERFSAEFPKEGPSILRIQQVVRGDSAAYFCASSPPKQGYEQYFGPGTRLTVT.

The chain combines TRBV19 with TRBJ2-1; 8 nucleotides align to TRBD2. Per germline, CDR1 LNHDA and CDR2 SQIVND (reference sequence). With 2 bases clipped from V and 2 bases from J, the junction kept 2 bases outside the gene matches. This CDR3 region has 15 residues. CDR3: CASSITSGTYNEQFF. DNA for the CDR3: TGTGCCAGTAGTATAACTAGCGGTACCTACAATGAGCAGTTCTTC.

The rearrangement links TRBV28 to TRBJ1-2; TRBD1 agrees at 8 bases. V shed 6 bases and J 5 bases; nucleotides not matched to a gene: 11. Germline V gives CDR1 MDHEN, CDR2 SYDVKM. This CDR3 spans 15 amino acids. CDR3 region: CASSPPWTGMYGYTF. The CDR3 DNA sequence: TGTGCCAGCAGCCCACCCTGGACAGGGATGTATGGCTACACCTTC.

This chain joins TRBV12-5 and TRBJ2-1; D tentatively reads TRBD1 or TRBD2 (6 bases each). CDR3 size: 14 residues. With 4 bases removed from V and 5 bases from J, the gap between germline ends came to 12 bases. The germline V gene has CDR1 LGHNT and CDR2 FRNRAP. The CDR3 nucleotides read TGTGCTAGTGGTTGGGGGGACACGAACAATGAGCAGTTCTTC. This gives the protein CASGWGDTNNEQFF.

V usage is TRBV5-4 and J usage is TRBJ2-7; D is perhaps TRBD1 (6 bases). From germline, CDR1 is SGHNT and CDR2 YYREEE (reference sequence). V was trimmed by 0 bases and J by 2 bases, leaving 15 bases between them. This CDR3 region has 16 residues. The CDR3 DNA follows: TGTGCCAGCAGCTTGGATCCGACAGGTTTACCCTACGAGCAGTACTTC. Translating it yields CASSLDPTGLPYEQYF.

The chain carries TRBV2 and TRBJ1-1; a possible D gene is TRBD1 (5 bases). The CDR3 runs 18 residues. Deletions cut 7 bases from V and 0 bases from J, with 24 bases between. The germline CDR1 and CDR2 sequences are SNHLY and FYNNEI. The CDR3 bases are TGTGCCAGCACTTTGGGGGGAACCTCACACGGAATGAACACTGAAGCTTTCTTT. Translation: CASTLGGTSHGMNTEAFF.

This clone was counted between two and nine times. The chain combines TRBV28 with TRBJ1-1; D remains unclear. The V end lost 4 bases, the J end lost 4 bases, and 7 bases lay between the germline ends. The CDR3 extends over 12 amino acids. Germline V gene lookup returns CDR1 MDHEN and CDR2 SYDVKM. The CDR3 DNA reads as TGTGCCAGCAGTTCCCCAAGCACTGAAGCTTTCTTT. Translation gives CASSSPSTEAFF.

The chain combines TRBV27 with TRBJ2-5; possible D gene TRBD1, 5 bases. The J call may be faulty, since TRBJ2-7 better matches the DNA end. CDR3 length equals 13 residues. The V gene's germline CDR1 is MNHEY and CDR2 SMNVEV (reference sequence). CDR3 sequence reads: CASSLSQGNEQYF. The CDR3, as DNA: TGTGCCAGCAGTTTATCTCAGGGTAACGAGCAGTACTTC.

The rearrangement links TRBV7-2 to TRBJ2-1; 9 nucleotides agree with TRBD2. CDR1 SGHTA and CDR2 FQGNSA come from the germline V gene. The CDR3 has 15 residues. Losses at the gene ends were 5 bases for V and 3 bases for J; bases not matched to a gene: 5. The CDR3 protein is CASSAAGGSYNEQFF. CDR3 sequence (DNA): TGTGCCAGCAGCGCGGCGGGGGGGAGCTACAATGAGCAGTTCTTC.

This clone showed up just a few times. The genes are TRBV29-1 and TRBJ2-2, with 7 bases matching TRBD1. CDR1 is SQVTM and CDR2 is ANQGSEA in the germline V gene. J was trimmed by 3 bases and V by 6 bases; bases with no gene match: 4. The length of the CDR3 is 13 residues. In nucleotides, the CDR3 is TGCAGCGTGCTGACAGGGTACACCGGGGAGCTGTTTTTT. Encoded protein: CSVLTGYTGELFF.

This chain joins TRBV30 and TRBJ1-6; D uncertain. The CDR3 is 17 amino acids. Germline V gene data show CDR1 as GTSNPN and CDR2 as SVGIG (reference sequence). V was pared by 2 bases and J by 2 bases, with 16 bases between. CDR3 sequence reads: CAWSSAAGGAYNSPLHF. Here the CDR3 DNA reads TGTGCCTGGAGTTCAGCTGCGGGAGGTGCCTATAATTCACCCCTCCACTTT. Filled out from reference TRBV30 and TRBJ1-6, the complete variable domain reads SQTIHQWPATLVQPVGSPLSLECTVEGTSNPNLYWYRQAAGRGLQLLFYSVGIGQISSEVPQNLSASRPQDRQFILSSKKLLLSDSGFYLCAWSSAAGGAYNSPLHFGNGTRLTVT.

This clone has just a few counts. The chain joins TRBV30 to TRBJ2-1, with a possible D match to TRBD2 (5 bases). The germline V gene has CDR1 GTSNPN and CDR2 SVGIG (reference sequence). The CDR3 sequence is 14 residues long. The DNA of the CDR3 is TGTGCTTTGGAGGTTGGGTCTCCCTACAATGAGCAGTTCTTC. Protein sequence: CALEVGSPYNEQFF.

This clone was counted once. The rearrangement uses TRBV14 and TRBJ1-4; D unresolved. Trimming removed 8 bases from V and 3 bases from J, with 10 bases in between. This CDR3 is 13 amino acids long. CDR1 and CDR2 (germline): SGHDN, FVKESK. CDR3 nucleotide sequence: TGTGCCAGCTCGCAGAAAGCTAATGAAAAACTGTTTTTT. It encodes CASSQKANEKLFF.

In DNA form, the CDR3 reads TGCGCCAGCAGCTTGGCCGGGACACCTGGGAACACCGGGGAGCTGTTTTTT. It yields the protein CASSLAGTPGNTGELFF. The genes are TRBV5-1 and TRBJ2-2; a weak D match, TRBD1 (6 bases). V was trimmed by 0 bases and J by 1 base, leaving 13 bases between them. Germline V gene lookup returns CDR1 SGHRS and CDR2 YFSETQ. There are 17 residues in the CDR3.

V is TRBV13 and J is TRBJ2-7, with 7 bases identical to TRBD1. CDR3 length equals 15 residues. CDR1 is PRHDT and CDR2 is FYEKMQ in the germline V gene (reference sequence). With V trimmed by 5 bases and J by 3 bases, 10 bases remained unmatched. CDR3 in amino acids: CASSARQGNSYEQYF. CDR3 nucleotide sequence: TGTGCCAGCAGCGCGCGACAGGGTAACAGCTACGAGCAGTACTTC.

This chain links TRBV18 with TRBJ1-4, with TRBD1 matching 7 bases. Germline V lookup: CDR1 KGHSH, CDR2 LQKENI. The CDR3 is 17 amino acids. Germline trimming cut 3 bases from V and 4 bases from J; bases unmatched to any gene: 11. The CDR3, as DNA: TGTGCCAGCTCACCTTCCAACCGGGACAGCAATAATGAAAAACTGTTTTTT. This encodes CASSPSNRDSNNEKLFF.

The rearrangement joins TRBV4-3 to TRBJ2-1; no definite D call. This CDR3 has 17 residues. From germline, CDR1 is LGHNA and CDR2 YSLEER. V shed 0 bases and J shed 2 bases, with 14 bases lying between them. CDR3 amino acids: CASSQEAARPPYNEQFF. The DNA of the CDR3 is TGCGCCAGCAGCCAAGAAGCAGCCAGGCCCCCCTACAATGAGCAGTTCTTC.

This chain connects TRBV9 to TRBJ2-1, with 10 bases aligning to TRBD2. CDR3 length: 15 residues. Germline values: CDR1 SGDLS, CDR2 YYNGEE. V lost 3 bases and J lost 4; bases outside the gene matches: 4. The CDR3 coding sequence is TGTGCCAGCAGCGGGGGGGGACTAGCGTACAATGAGCAGTTCTTC. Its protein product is CASSGGGLAYNEQFF.

The CDR3 nucleotides read TGTGCCAGCAGTCGAGTGGCTGACGGGGCTTTCTTT. Its protein product is CASSRVADGAFF. The V call is TRBV6-6, the J call TRBJ1-1; D is ambiguous. This CDR3 has 12 amino acids. Germline CDR1 is MNHNY and CDR2 is SVGAGI (reference sequence). V gave up 5 bases and J gave up 11 bases, with 15 bases separating them.

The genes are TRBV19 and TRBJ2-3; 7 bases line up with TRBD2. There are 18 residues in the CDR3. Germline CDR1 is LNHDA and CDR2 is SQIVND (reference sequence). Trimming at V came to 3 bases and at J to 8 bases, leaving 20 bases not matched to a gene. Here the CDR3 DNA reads TGTGCCAGTAGTATCGCGGCTGGGATAGCAGGGAGGGAGGGTACGCAGTATTTT. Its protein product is CASSIAAGIAGREGTQYF.

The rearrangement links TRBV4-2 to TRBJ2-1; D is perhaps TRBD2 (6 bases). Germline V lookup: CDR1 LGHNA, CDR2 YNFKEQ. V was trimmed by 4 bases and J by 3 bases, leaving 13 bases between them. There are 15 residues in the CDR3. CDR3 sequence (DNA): TGTGCCAGCAGCCCCTCGTGGGGAGGCTACAATGAGCAGTTCTTC. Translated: CASSPSWGGYNEQFF.

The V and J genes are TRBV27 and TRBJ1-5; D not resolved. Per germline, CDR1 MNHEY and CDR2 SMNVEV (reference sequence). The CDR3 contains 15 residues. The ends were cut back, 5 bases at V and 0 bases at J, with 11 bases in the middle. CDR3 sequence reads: CASSPEGYSNQPQHF. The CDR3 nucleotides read TGTGCCAGCAGTCCAGAGGGCTATAGCAATCAGCCCCAGCATTTT.

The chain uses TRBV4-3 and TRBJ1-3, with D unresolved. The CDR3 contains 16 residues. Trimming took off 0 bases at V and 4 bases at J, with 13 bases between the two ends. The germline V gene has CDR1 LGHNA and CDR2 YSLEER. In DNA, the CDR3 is TGCGCCAGCAGCCAAGATAGAGCGGCAGTCGGAAACACCATATATTTT. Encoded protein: CASSQDRAAVGNTIYF.

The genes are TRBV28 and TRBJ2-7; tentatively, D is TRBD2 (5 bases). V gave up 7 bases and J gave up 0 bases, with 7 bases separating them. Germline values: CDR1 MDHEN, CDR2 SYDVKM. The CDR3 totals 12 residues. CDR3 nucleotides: TGTGCCAGCAACGGACTCTCCTACGAGCAGTACTTC. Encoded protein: CASNGLSYEQYF.

CDR3 residues: CASTGDGGRHGYTF. The CDR3, as DNA: TGTGCCAGTACGGGGGACGGCGGACGCCATGGCTACACCTTC. The rearrangement uses TRBV28 and TRBJ1-2; D possibly corresponds to TRBD1 (5 bases). CDR1 and CDR2 from the germline V gene are MDHEN and SYDVKM. Trimming left V 9 bases short and J 6 bases short, with 20 bases between. The CDR3 sequence is 14 residues long.

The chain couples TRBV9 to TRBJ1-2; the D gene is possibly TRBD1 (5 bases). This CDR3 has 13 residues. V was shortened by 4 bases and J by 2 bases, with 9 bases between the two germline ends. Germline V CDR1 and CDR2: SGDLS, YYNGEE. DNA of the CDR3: TGTGCCAGCAGCCGGGACGGGAACTATGGCTACACCTTC. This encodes CASSRDGNYGYTF.

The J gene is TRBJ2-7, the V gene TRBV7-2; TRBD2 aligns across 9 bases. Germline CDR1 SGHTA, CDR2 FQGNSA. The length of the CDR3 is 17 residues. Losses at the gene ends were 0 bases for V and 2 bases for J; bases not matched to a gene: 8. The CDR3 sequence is CASSLAGGTSQTYEQYF. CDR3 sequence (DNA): TGTGCCAGCAGCTTAGCCGGGGGGACTAGCCAAACCTACGAGCAGTACTTC.